The entry below describes one T cell receptor beta chain. The clone's antigen remains unknown. It has no much larger one-base neighbor in the sample; base qualities were not kept. From a lookup of the germline V gene (reference sequence), CDR1 and CDR2 are SEHNR and FQNEAQ. V has 2 bases trimmed and J has 3 bases trimmed; junction bases matching no gene number 6. The cysteine opens and the phenylalanine closes a CDR3 of 16 amino acids. Of the read, only the CDR3 DNA is kept; its 48 bases are in frame from base 1. TCRbeta CDR3 regions were amplified from genomic DNA by means of the immunoSEQ Assay, a bias-controlled multiplex PCR. The original pipeline was this. Nucleated cell counts per sample were estimated from amplification of reference gene primers within the assay. Sequence reads were collapsed and filtered to measure the absolute abundance of every unique TCRbeta CDR3 rearrangement. Productive Simpson clonality was computed per sample as the square root of Simpson's diversity index over productive rearrangements. Not all clones reach the TCRdb copy of this immuneACCESS table, which keeps in-frame sequences only. Checked studies attribute under half of the gap to unresolved V genes and leave the rest unexplained. V and J calls and clone size are copied from that table; D and trimming were computed from the DNA. Recorded for this sample are some 150,000 clones; approximately 90% of them occurred a single time. Approximately 1.3% of the sample is in the top ten clones.

The data derive from a study of blood T cell repertoires in COVID-19 (dated by TCRdb to the early 2020s). General notes on the study: Samples covering the acute and convalescent phases of COVID-19 were provided by collaborators in the United States, Italy and Spain. A de-identified subject ID, COVID-19 status, age in years and sex were almost always included in the sample metadata. Deeply sampled blood TCRbeta repertoires from subjects exposed to, actively infected with, or recovered from COVID-19 were included in the dataset. HLA class I and class II types, where available, came from metadata supplied by the sample provider rather than from assay-based typing. The prospective study material was composed of cDNA or gDNA derived from T cells, B-cell-depleted T cells, or PBMCs. Samples came from the ongoing ImmuneRACE study (first 160 participants) plus 1,254 subjects from 6 global collaborators. The repertoires were made available in a free public database intended to serve as a resource for research on the immune response to SARS-CoV-2. Results and caveats for the whole study, not just this receptor: Clinical and demographic metadata were provided uncurated, with the amount varying by source and participant.

Participants in the prospective study were aged 18 to 89 years, lived in some 24 United States geographic areas, and enrolled through a virtual design. In the prospective study, participants were assigned to cohorts based on the clinical history participants reported in a screening survey and a study questionnaire. Mobile phlebotomists in the prospective study collected whole blood, serum and a nasopharyngeal or oropharyngeal swab from every participant. Additional blood draws and questionnaires over a 2-month period could optionally be provided by prospective study participants. Prospective study blood samples were shipped either frozen or at room temperature before DNA extraction.

The sequence derives from a woman aged 25 to 39 with acute COVID-19. Recombination joined TRBV7-9 with TRBJ2-2; 7 middle bases align to TRBD2. The sample was PBMCs or T cells enriched from blood (not recorded which). Read as DNA, the sequence is TGTGCCAGCAGCTTACGTCTTGGGGGGGACACCGGGGAGCTGTTTTTT. Its protein is CASSLRLGGDTGELFF.